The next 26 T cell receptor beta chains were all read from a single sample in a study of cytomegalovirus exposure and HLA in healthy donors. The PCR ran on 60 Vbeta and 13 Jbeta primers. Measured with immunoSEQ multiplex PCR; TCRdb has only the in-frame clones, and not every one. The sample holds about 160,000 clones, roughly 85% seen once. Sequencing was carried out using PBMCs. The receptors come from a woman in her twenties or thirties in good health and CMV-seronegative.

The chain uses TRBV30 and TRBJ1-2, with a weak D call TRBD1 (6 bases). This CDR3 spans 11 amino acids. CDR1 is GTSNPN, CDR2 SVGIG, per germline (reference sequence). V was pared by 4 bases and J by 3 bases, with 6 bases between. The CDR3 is CAWNRDYGYTF. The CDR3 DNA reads TGTGCCTGGAACAGGGACTATGGCTACACCTTC.

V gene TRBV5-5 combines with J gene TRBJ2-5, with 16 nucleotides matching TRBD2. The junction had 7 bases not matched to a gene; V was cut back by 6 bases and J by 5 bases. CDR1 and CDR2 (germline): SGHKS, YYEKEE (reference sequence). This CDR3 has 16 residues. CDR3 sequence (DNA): TGTGCCAGCACCGGGACTAGCGGGAGGGCGGGGGAGACCCAGTACTTC. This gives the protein CASTGTSGRAGETQYF.

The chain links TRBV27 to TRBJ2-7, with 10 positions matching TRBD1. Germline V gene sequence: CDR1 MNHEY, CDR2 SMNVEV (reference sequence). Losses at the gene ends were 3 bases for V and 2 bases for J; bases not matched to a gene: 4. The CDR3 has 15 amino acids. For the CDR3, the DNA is TGTGCCAGCAGTTTCGTAGGACAGGGGGCCTACGAGCAGTACTTC. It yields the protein CASSFVGQGAYEQYF.

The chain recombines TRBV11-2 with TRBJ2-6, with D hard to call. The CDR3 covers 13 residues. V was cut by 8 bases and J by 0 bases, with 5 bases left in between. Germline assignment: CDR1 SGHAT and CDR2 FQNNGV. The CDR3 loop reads CASVFSGANVLTF. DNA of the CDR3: TGTGCCAGCGTATTCTCTGGGGCCAACGTCCTGACTTTC.

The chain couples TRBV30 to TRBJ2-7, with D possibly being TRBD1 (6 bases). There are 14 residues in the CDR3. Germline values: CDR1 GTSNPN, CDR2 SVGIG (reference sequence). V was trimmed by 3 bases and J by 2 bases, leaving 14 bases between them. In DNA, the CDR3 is TGTGCCTGGAGGCCAAACAGGGCGACCTACGAGCAGTACTTC. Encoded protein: CAWRPNRATYEQYF.

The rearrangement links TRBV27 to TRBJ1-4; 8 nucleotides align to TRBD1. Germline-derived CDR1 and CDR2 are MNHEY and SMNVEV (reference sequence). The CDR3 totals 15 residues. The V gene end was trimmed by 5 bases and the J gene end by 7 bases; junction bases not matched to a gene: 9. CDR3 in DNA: TGTGCCAGCAGTCTCAGGGGGCAACTAAGTGAAAAACTGTTTTTT. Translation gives CASSLRGQLSEKLFF.

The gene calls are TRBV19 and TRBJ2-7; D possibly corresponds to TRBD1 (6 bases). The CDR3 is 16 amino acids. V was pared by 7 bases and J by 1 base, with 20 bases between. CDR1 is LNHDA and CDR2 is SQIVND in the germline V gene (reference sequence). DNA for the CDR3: TGTGCCAGTACCCCGGGACACCGGGCCCCTTCCTACGAGCAGTACTTC. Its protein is CASTPGHRAPSYEQYF. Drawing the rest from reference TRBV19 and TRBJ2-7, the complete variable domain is DGGITQSPKYLFRKEGQNVTLSCEQNLNHDAMYWYRQDPGQGLRLIYYSQIVNDFQKGDIAEGYSVSREKKESFPLTVTSAQKNPTAFYLCASTPGHRAPSYEQYFGPGTRLTVT.

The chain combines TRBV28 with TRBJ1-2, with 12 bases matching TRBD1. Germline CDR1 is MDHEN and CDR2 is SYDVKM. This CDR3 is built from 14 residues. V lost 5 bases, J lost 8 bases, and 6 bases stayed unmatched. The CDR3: CASSPGTGGSGYTF. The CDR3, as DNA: TGTGCCAGCAGTCCAGGGACAGGGGGCTCGGGCTACACCTTC.

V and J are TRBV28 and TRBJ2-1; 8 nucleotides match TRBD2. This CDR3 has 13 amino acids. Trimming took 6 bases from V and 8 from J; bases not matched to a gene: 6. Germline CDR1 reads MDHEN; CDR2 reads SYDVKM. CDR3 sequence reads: CASRRAGEYEQFF. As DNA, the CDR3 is TGTGCCAGCAGGCGAGCGGGAGAATATGAGCAGTTCTTC.

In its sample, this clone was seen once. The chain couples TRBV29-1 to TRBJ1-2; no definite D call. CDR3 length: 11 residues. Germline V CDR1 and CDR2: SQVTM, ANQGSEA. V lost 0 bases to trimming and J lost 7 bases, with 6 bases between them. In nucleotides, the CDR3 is TGCAGCGTTGAAGATCCCAGTGGCTACACCTTC. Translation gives CSVEDPSGYTF. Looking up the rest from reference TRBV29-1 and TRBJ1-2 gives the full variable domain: SAVISQKPSRDICQRGTSLTIQCQVDSQVTMMFWYRQQPGQSLTLIATANQGSEATYESGFVIDKFPISRPNLTFSTLTVSNMSPEDSSIYLCSVEDPSGYTFGSGTRLTVV.

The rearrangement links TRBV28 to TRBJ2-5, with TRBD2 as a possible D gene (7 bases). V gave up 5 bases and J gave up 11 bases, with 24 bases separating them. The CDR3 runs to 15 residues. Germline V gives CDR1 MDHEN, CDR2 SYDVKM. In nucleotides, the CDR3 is TGTGCCAGCAGTAGGACGCCGGGGGGACAATCAGAGCAGTACTTC. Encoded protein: CASSRTPGGQSEQYF.

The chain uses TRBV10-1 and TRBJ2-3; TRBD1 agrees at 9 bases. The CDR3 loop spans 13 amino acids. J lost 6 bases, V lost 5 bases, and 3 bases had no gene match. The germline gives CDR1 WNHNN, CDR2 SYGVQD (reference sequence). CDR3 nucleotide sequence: TGCGCCAGCAGTCGACAGGGGGTCGATACGCAGTATTTT. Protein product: CASSRQGVDTQYF.

CDR3 protein: CASRTGGAVATEAFF. The DNA for the CDR3 is TGTGCCAGCAGAACAGGGGGCGCGGTGGCGACTGAAGCTTTCTTT. This chain connects TRBV21-1 to TRBJ1-1; the table's D call of TRBD1 was not tested on the DNA. TRBV21-1 is described as a pseudogene. This CDR3 comprises 15 residues.

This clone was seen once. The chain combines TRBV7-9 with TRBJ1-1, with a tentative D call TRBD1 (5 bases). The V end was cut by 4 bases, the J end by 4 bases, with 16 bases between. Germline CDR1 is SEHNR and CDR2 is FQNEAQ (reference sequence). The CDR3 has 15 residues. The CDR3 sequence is CASSSHLGGGTEAFF. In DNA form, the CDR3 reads TGTGCCAGCAGCTCCCACTTGGGGGGTGGCACTGAAGCTTTCTTT.

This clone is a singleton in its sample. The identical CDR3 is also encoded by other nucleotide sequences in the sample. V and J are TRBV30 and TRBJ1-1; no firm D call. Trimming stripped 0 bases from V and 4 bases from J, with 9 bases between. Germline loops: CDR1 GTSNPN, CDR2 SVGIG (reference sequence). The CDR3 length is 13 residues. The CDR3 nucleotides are TGTGCCTGGAGTGTAAGTAGCGGCACTGAAGCTTTCTTT. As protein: CAWSVSSGTEAFF.

The CDR3 DNA reads TGTGCCAGCAGCCCAGGACAGCAACAAGAGACCCAGTACTTC. It codes for CASSPGQQQETQYF. The rearrangement links TRBV5-4 to TRBJ2-5; TRBD1 is a possible D gene (6 bases). V lost 4 bases and J 2 bases, leaving 12 bases between the germline ends. The CDR3 is made up of 14 amino acids. CDR1 SGHNT and CDR2 YYREEE come from the germline V gene (reference sequence). Based on the CDR3 plus reference TRBV5-4 and TRBJ2-5, the full variable domain is ETGVTQSPTHLIKTRGQQVTLRCSSQSGHNTVSWYQQALGQGPQFIFQYYREEENGRGNFPPRFSGLQFPNYSSELNVNALELDDSALYLCASSPGQQQETQYFGPGTRLLVL.

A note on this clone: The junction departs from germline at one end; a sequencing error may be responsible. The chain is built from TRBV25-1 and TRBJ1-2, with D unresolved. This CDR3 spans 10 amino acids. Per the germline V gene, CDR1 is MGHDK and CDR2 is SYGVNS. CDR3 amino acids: CASSADRVLF. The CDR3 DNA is TGTGCCAGCAGTGCCGACCGGGTCCTCTTC.

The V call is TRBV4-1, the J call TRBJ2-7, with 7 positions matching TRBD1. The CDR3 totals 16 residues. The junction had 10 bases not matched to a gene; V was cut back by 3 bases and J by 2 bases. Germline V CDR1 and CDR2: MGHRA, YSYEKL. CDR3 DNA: TGCGCCAGCAGCCAGGACCGGGACAGCAGCACCTACGAGCAGTACTTC. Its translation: CASSQDRDSSTYEQYF.

The CDR3 bases are TGTGCCAGTAGTGCGGACGGGAACTCTGGGGCCAACGTCCTGACTTTC. Encoded protein: CASSADGNSGANVLTF. The chain combines TRBV19 with TRBJ2-6, with TRBD2 as a possible D gene (5 bases). The CDR3 sequence is 16 residues long. Germline-derived CDR1 and CDR2 are LNHDA and SQIVND (reference sequence). Trimming took 5 bases from V and 0 from J, leaving 11 bases between them.

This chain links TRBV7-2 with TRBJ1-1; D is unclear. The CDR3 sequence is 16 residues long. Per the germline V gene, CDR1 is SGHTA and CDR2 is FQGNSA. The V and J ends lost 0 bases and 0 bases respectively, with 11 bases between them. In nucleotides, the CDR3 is TGTGCCAGCAGCTTAGCGGGGAGGCTAATGAACACTGAAGCTTTCTTT. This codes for CASSLAGRLMNTEAFF.

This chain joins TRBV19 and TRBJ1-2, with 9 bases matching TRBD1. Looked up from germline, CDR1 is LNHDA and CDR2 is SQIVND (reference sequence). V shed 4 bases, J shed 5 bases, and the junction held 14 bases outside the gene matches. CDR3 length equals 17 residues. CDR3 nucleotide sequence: TGTGCCAGTAGTAACGTCCCCCGTACAGGGGGCGGGTATGGCTACACCTTC. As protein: CASSNVPRTGGGYGYTF.

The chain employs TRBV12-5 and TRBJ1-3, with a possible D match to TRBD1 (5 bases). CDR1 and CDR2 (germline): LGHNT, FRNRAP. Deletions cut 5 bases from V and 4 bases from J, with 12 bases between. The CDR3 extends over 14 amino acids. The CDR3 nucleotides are TGTGCTAGTGGTCCCAGGGCATCCGGAAACACCATATATTTT. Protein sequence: CASGPRASGNTIYF.

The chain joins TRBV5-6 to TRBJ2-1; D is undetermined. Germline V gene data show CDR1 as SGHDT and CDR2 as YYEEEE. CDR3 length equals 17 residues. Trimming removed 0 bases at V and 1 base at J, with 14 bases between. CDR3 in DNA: TGTGCCAGCAGCTTGGGCGAGCCCCGCCTGTCCTACAATGAGCAGTTCTTC. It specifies CASSLGEPRLSYNEQFF.

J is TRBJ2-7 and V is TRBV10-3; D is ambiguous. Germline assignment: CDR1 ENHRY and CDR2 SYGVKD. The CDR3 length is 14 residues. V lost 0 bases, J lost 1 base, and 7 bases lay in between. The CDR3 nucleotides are TGTGCCATCAGTGAGTCGACTCGGTCCTACGAGCAGTACTTC. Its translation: CAISESTRSYEQYF.

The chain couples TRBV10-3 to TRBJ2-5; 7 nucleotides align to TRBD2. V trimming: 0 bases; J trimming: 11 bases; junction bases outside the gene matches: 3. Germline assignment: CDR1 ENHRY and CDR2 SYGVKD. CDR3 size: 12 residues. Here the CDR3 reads CAISESMREQYF. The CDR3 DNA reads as TGTGCCATCAGTGAGTCGATGCGGGAGCAGTACTTC.

The CDR3 DNA reads as TGTGCCAGCAGCAATACTAGCGGGGTCACCGGGGAGCTGTTTTTT. Protein sequence: CASSNTSGVTGELFF. The genes are TRBV5-4 and TRBJ2-2; 10 nucleotides agree with TRBD2. With V trimmed by 4 bases and J by 4 bases, 4 bases remained unmatched. CDR1 and CDR2 from the germline V gene are SGHNT and YYREEE (reference sequence). The CDR3 is made up of 15 amino acids.